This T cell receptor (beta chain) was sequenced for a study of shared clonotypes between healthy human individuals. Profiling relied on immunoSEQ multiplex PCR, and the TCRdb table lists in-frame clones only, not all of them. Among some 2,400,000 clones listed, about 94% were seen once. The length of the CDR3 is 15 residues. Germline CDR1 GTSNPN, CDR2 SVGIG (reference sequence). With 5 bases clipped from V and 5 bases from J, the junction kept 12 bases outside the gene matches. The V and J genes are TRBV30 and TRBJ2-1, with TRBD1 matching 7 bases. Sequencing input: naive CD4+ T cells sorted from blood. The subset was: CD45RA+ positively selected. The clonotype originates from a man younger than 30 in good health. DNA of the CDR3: TGTGCCTGGGGACGGGACAGATTAGGGGACAATGAGCAGTTCTTC. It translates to CAWGRDRLGDNEQFF.